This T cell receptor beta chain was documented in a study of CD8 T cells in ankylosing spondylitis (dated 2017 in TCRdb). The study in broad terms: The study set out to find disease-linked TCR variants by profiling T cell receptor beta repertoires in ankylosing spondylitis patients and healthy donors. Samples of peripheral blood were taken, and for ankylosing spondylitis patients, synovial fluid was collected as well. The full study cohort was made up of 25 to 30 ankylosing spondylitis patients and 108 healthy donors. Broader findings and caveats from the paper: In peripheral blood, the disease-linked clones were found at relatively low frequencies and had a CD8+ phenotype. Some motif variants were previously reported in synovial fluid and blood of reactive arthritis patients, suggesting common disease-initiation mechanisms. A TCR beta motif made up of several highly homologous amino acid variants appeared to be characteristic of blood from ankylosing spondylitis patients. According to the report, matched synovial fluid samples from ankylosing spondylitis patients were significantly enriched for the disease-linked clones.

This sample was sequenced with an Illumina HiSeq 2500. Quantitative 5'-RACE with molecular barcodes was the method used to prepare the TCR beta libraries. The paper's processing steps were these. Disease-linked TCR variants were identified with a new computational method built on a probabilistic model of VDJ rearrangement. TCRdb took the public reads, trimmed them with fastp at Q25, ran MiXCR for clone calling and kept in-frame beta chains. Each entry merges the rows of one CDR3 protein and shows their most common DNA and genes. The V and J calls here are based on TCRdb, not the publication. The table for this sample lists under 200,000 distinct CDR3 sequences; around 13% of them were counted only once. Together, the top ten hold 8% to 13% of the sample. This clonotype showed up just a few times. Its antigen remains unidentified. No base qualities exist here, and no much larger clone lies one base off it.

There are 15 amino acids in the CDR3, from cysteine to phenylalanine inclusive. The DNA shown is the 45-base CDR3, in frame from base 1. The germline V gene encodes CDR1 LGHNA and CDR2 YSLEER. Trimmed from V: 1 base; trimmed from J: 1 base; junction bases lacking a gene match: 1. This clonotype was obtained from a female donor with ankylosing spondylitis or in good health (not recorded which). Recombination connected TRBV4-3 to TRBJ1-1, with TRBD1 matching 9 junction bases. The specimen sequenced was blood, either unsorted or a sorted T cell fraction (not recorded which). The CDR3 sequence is CASSQGGQGNTEAFF. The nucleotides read TGCGCCAGCAGCCAAGGGGGACAGGGGAACACTGAAGCTTTCTTT.